The present entry profiles one T cell receptor (beta chain) with its context. These data originate in a study of T cell changes during pregnancy in multiple sclerosis. Here immunoSEQ multiplex PCR was the method, and the copy in TCRdb shows in-frame clones only, minus some. The table records about 59,000 clones, roughly nine tenths of them present only once. This CDR3 has 16 amino acids. With 4 bases removed from V and 0 bases from J, the gap between germline ends came to 13 bases. The germline gives CDR1 MGHRA, CDR2 YSYEKL. The chain couples TRBV4-1 to TRBJ1-5; perhaps TRBD1 as D (5 bases). The source of this sequence is a female donor in good health, enrolled as a control in a pregnancy study. The specimen was peripheral blood, collected in the third trimester of pregnancy. The CDR3 protein is CASSPGQVNSNQPQHF. The CDR3 bases are TGCGCCAGCAGCCCCGGACAAGTTAATAGCAATCAGCCCCAGCATTTT.